The subject of this entry is one T cell receptor beta chain. Its antigen is not known. The repertoire was sequenced with immunoSEQ multiplex PCR; TCRdb's copy has only in-frame clones and lacks some. The sample has some 130,000 clones, about nine tenths seen once. In germline, CDR1 is SGHKS, CDR2 YYEKEE (reference sequence). The CDR3 is 13 residues long. The V end was cut by 8 bases, the J end by 2 bases, with 14 bases between. This record belongs to a study of T cell responses to AZD1222 COVID-19 vaccine. Regarding the study as a whole: Seropositive AZD1222 recipients at baseline numbered only 5 to 7. Close to half of spike-specific TCRs reportedly recognize unmutated variant regions. Two AZD1222 administrations were followed by greater Spike-specific TCR breadth and depth. Donors skewed white British and female; clonal diversity was possibly underestimated.

This specimen was peripheral blood, taken on day 0 of MenACWY control vaccination. The TCR comes from an adult in good health. The V and J genes are TRBV5-5 and TRBJ2-7; the D gene could be TRBD1 or TRBD2 (6 bases each). CDR3 DNA: TGTGCCAGTGGGGGGACAAGAACCTACGAGCAGTACTTC. Protein product: CASGGTRTYEQYF.